Each of the 31 T cell receptor beta chains below was sequenced from the same sample in a study of shared T cell receptors in the human thymus. The protocol was immunoSEQ multiplex PCR, while the TCRdb copy is restricted to in-frame clones and leaves out a portion. The sample comprises around 730,000 clones, approximately 85% of which are singletons, and more than 0.01% rests with the top ten. These records were also assigned to another study, of human thymus T cells.

The sequenced sample consisted of thymocytes. These receptors originate from a girl under three years old with a congenital heart defect.

This sequence joins TRBV9 and TRBJ1-2; D is unclear. The germline gives CDR1 SGDLS, CDR2 YYNGEE. This CDR3 is built from 13 residues. Trimming left V 4 bases short and J 7 bases short, with 14 bases between. In DNA form, the CDR3 reads TGTGCCAGCAGCCGGCGGGAGAGGGTTGGCTACACCTTC. It codes for CASSRRERVGYTF.

The V gene is TRBV19, the J gene TRBJ1-2; the match to TRBD1 covers 7 bases. The germline V gene encodes CDR1 LNHDA and CDR2 SQIVND (reference sequence). The CDR3 is 15 amino acids. V shed 3 bases, J shed 7 bases, and the junction held 11 bases outside the gene matches. In DNA form, the CDR3 reads TGTGCCAGTAGTATTATCCCCAGGGGGGCCTCTGGCTACACCTTC. This codes for CASSIIPRGASGYTF.

This chain joins TRBV15 and TRBJ1-2; weak D call: TRBD1 (6 bases). CDR3 length: 16 residues. Trimming took off 5 bases at V and 6 bases at J, with 22 bases between the two ends. The germline V gene encodes CDR1 LNHNV and CDR2 YYDKDF (reference sequence). As DNA, the CDR3 is TGTGCCACCAGCCGATCCATGCAGGGGAAAAGGGATGGCTACACCTTC. This translates into CATSRSMQGKRDGYTF. The full variable domain, with the rest looked up from reference TRBV15 and TRBJ1-2, is DAMVIQNPRYQVTQFGKPVTLSCSQTLNHNVMYWYQQKSSQAPKLLFHYYDKDFNNEADTPDNFQSRRPNTSFCFLDIRSPGLGDTAMYLCATSRSMQGKRDGYTFGSGTRLTVV.

A single count supports this clone. The chain joins TRBV11-2 to TRBJ2-7; 8 bases are shared with TRBD1. V dropped 0 bases and J dropped 6; count of bases not matched to a gene: 10. The CDR3 sequence is 16 residues long. CDR1 and CDR2 (germline): SGHAT, FQNNGV. CDR3: CASSLDPTGVSCEQYF. CDR3 bases: TGTGCCAGCAGCTTAGATCCGACAGGGGTGTCTTGCGAGCAGTACTTC. The full variable domain, completed using reference TRBV11-2 and TRBJ2-7, is EAGVAQSPRYKIIEKRQSVAFWCNPISGHATLYWYQQILGQGPKLLIQFQNNGVVDDSQLPKDRFSAERLKGVDSTLKIQPAKLEDSAVYLCASSLDPTGVSCEQYFGPGTRLTVT.

The genes are TRBV5-1 and TRBJ2-1; 9 positions match TRBD1. This CDR3 contains 14 residues. Germline V gene sequence: CDR1 SGHRS, CDR2 YFSETQ. V dropped 0 bases and J dropped 6; count of bases not matched to a gene: 1. CDR3 sequence: CASSLEGQGNEQFF. DNA of the CDR3: TGCGCCAGCAGCTTGGAGGGACAGGGCAATGAGCAGTTCTTC.

This rearrangement joins TRBV11-2 to TRBJ2-5; tentative D call: TRBD2 (6 bases). The CDR3 is made up of 14 amino acids. Trimming took 3 bases from V and 5 from J, leaving 13 bases between them. Germline V gives CDR1 SGHAT, CDR2 FQNNGV. CDR3 DNA sequence: TGTGCCAGCAGCTTTGGAAGAGGAGGGGAGACCCAGTACTTC. Translation: CASSFGRGGETQYF.

As DNA, the CDR3 is TGCGCCAGCAGCCCCGGACAGGGGGCTTTGGAGCAGTACTTC. Protein: CASSPGQGALEQYF. The chain couples TRBV4-1 to TRBJ2-7, with 11 bases fitting TRBD1. The CDR3 consists of 14 residues. CDR1 and CDR2 (germline): MGHRA, YSYEKL. After removal of 4 bases from V and 7 bases from J, the junction contained 6 bases not matched to a gene.

This clone was counted a few times. The CDR3 loop is CASSGAGTGNEKLFF. The CDR3 nucleotides are TGCGCCAGCAGCGGCGCCGGGACAGGGAATGAAAAACTGTTTTTT. The genes are TRBV4-1 and TRBJ1-4; TRBD1 matches 9 bases. J lost 5 bases, V lost 5 bases, and 6 bases had no gene match. CDR1 and CDR2 (germline): MGHRA, YSYEKL. There are 15 residues in the CDR3.

The rearrangement uses TRBV6-1 and TRBJ1-3, with D perhaps matching TRBD1 (5 bases). Germline V gives CDR1 MNHNS, CDR2 SASEGT. V lost 0 bases and J 6 bases, leaving 15 bases between the germline ends. The CDR3 runs to 16 residues. The CDR3 coding sequence is TGTGCCAGCAGTGAAGCGCCGGACAAAGGGGTAAACACCATATATTTT. Encoded protein: CASSEAPDKGVNTIYF.

In the case of this clone: This sample includes further DNA sequences coding for the same CDR3. The rearrangement joins TRBV11-2 to TRBJ2-7, with D perhaps matching TRBD1 (6 bases). The CDR3 runs 18 residues. V was clipped by 3 bases and J by 6 bases, with 27 bases between them. Germline V gene data show CDR1 as SGHAT and CDR2 as FQNNGV. The CDR3 region is CASSFYSPGQTFDREQYF. DNA of the CDR3: TGTGCCAGCAGCTTCTACAGTCCCGGACAGACCTTTGATCGCGAGCAGTACTTC.

The rearrangement joins TRBV9 to TRBJ1-4; 8 bases match TRBD1. V shed 4 bases and J 5 bases; nucleotides not matched to a gene: 10. Germline CDR1 and CDR2: SGDLS and YYNGEE. The CDR3 consists of 16 residues. The CDR3 DNA sequence: TGTGCCAGCAGCCCCCACCACAGGGGGGGGAATGAAAAACTGTTTTTT. Its protein is CASSPHHRGGNEKLFF.

This chain uses TRBV2 with TRBJ2-5; 14 nucleotides align to TRBD2. The CDR3 is made up of 18 amino acids. Trimming removed 0 bases from V and 5 bases from J; junction bases left unmatched: 8. Per germline, CDR1 SNHLY and CDR2 FYNNEI. The CDR3 DNA sequence: TGTGCCAGCAGTGAAGCTTCGACTAGCGGGGGGGCCAGGGAGACCCAGTACTTC. Translating gives CASSEASTSGGARETQYF.

The chain recombines TRBV4-1 with TRBJ2-3, with D unresolved. The CDR3 contains 19 residues. Trimming took 3 bases from V and 6 from J, leaving 28 bases between them. CDR1 and CDR2 (germline): MGHRA, YSYEKL. CDR3 sequence: CASSQTAATRGRIRDTQYF. CDR3 DNA: TGCGCCAGCAGCCAGACCGCGGCTACTCGAGGTAGAATAAGGGATACGCAGTATTTT.

The gene calls are TRBV5-6 and TRBJ2-2, with D possibly TRBD1 on 6 matching bases. Per germline, CDR1 SGHDT and CDR2 YYEEEE. This CDR3 spans 19 amino acids. The V gene lost 4 bases and the J gene lost 5 bases, with 27 bases spanning the gap. The CDR3, as DNA: TGTGCCAGCAGCCTATACAGGGACGAACAGCTTTATGGTACCGGGGAGCTGTTTTTT. It is translated as CASSLYRDEQLYGTGELFF.

The chain carries TRBV28 and TRBJ2-7, with 10 bases matching TRBD2. Looked up from germline, CDR1 is MDHEN and CDR2 is SYDVKM. The CDR3 runs to 15 residues. The V gene end was trimmed by 2 bases and the J gene end by 2 bases; junction bases not matched to a gene: 3. The CDR3: CASSLPSGGTYEQYF. The CDR3 DNA reads as TGTGCCAGCAGTTTACCTAGCGGGGGAACCTACGAGCAGTACTTC.

This clone came up a few times. The chain carries TRBV10-3 and TRBJ1-1; a weak D match, TRBD1 (6 bases). V was shortened by 6 bases and J by 3 bases, with 20 bases between the two germline ends. The CDR3 length is 16 residues. The germline gives CDR1 ENHRY, CDR2 SYGVKD. Here the CDR3 reads CAIRGARGPRDTEAFF. Written as DNA, the CDR3 is TGTGCCATCAGGGGGGCGAGGGGTCCTAGGGACACTGAAGCTTTCTTT.

This clone was detected once. The rearrangement joins TRBV21-1 to TRBJ1-4; the D call TRBD1 from the table was never checked on the DNA. TRBV21-1 is noted as a pseudogene. This CDR3 region has 13 residues. CDR3 loop: CASYLQGYEKLFF. CDR3 sequence (DNA): TGTGCCAGTTACCTCCAGGGGTATGAAAAACTGTTTTTT.

V usage is TRBV15 and J usage is TRBJ2-1, with TRBD2 identical over 13 bases. Trimming removed 2 bases from V and 5 bases from J; junction bases left unmatched: 15. The CDR3 consists of 20 residues. Germline loops: CDR1 LNHNV, CDR2 YYDKDF (reference sequence). This CDR3 is CATSRNLVRLAGGVDNEQFF. DNA for the CDR3: TGTGCCACCAGCAGAAACCTTGTAAGACTAGCGGGGGGTGTAGACAATGAGCAGTTCTTC. Combining the CDR3 with reference TRBV15 and TRBJ2-1 gives the whole variable domain DAMVIQNPRYQVTQFGKPVTLSCSQTLNHNVMYWYQQKSSQAPKLLFHYYDKDFNNEADTPDNFQSRRPNTSFCFLDIRSPGLGDTAMYLCATSRNLVRLAGGVDNEQFFGPGTRLTVL.

This clone was picked up a small number of times. The junction does not match germline at one end; this may be a read error. Other nucleotide sequences from this sample produce the same CDR3. The chain is built from TRBV14 and TRBJ1-6; possibly TRBD1 for D (5 bases). Germline loops: CDR1 SGHDN, CDR2 FVKESK. This CDR3 has 18 residues. The CDR3 DNA reads as TGTGCCAGCAGCCCTGCGAGGGGAGGATCGCACAATAATTCCCCCCTCCACTTT. Translated, it gives CASSPARGGSHNNSPLHF.

As regards this clone: The sample carries other DNA sequences with the same CDR3. The DNA for the CDR3 is TGTGCCAGCAGGGATAGGAGCTCCTATAATTCACCCCTCCACTTT. Protein: CASRDRSSYNSPLHF. The V gene is TRBV2, the J gene TRBJ1-6; the D is unclear. The CDR3 length is 15 residues. Trimming removed 6 bases at V and 0 bases at J, with 9 bases between. CDR1 and CDR2 from the germline V gene are SNHLY and FYNNEI.

V gene TRBV19 combines with J gene TRBJ1-2, with D perhaps matching TRBD1 (5 bases). The ends were cut back, 8 bases at V and 6 bases at J, with 19 bases in the middle. The CDR3 extends over 14 amino acids. Germline CDR1 is LNHDA and CDR2 is SQIVND (reference sequence). The CDR3: CASRFRRGLHGYTF. CDR3 nucleotides: TGTGCCAGTCGATTTAGGAGGGGTTTGCATGGCTACACCTTC.

This clone was found once. This chain uses TRBV5-6 with TRBJ2-2; D is undetermined. The germline V gene encodes CDR1 SGHDT and CDR2 YYEEEE. V was pared by 0 bases and J by 1 base, with 10 bases between. The CDR3 covers 16 residues. CDR3 bases: TGTGCCAGCAGCTTGGAGTTCGCAGAGAACACCGGGGAGCTGTTTTTT. Its translation is CASSLEFAENTGELFF.

The chain employs TRBV15 and TRBJ1-6; 9 nucleotides agree with TRBD1. The trim removed 5 bases at V and 8 bases at J, leaving 7 bases unmatched. The CDR3 loop spans 15 amino acids. Looked up from germline, CDR1 is LNHNV and CDR2 is YYDKDF (reference sequence). This CDR3 is CATSPQGQGDSPLHF. The CDR3 nucleotides are TGTGCCACCAGCCCTCAGGGACAGGGAGATTCACCCCTCCACTTT. The entire variable domain, with the rest obtained from reference TRBV15 and TRBJ1-6, is as follows: DAMVIQNPRYQVTQFGKPVTLSCSQTLNHNVMYWYQQKSSQAPKLLFHYYDKDFNNEADTPDNFQSRRPNTSFCFLDIRSPGLGDTAMYLCATSPQGQGDSPLHFGNGTRLTVT.

J is TRBJ1-6 and V is TRBV12-5, with D possibly matching TRBD1 (6 bases). This CDR3 contains 13 residues. Trimming removed 6 bases from V and 13 bases from J, with 16 bases in between. CDR1 and CDR2 from the germline V gene are LGHNT and FRNRAP. CDR3 nucleotides: TGTGCTAGTGGACGTACAGGGTACGCGCCCCTCCACTTT. It is translated as CASGRTGYAPLHF.

The rearrangement joins TRBV19 to TRBJ2-2; maybe TRBD2 (7 bases). Germline V gene sequence: CDR1 LNHDA, CDR2 SQIVND (reference sequence). The CDR3 loop spans 18 amino acids. Trimming removed 4 bases from V and 6 bases from J, with 24 bases in between. CDR3 coding DNA: TGTGCCAGTAGTACCAATAGAGGCGGGGGCGAAATCCCCGGGGAGCTGTTTTTT. Protein: CASSTNRGGGEIPGELFF.

On this clone: Germline and junction disagree at one end, which may indicate a read error. This chain joins TRBV4-1 and TRBJ1-2; TRBD1 aligns across 8 bases. This CDR3 is built from 16 residues. CDR1 is MGHRA, CDR2 YSYEKL, per germline. In DNA form, the CDR3 reads TGTGCCAGCAGCCAAGAGGCAACAACAGGGGGGTATGGCTACACCTTC. It translates to CASSQEATTGGYGYTF.

The gene calls are TRBV27 and TRBJ2-7, with D possibly being TRBD1 (5 bases). This CDR3 is 16 amino acids long. Looked up from germline, CDR1 is MNHEY and CDR2 is SMNVEV (reference sequence). Trimming cost V 4 bases and J 0 bases, with 16 bases left between them. The CDR3 nucleotides read TGTGCCAGCAGTTACCACGGATACAGGAGCTCCTACGAGCAGTACTTC. Its translation: CASSYHGYRSSYEQYF.

In its sample, this clone was seen once. The J gene is TRBJ2-1, the V gene TRBV5-4, with D possibly TRBD1 on 5 matching bases. Deletions cut 7 bases from V and 3 bases from J, with 11 bases between. Germline assignment: CDR1 SGHNT and CDR2 YYREEE (reference sequence). CDR3 length: 13 amino acids. CDR3 nucleotide sequence: TGTGCCAGCCAAGACAGCTTCTACAATGAGCAGTTCTTC. This sequence encodes CASQDSFYNEQFF.

A few counts support this clone. The chain joins TRBV11-2 to TRBJ1-2, with a weak D call TRBD1 (5 bases). The CDR3 is 17 residues long. CDR1 and CDR2 (germline): SGHAT, FQNNGV. V lost 2 bases, J lost 0 bases, and 16 bases lay in between. The CDR3 coding sequence is TGTGCCAGCAGCTTATCCCCACAGGTTTTCTCTAACTATGGCTACACCTTC. Amino acids: CASSLSPQVFSNYGYTF.

The chain joins TRBV12-5 to TRBJ2-7; D is undetermined. The V gene's germline CDR1 is LGHNT and CDR2 FRNRAP. There are 13 residues in the CDR3. V was cut by 0 bases and J by 2 bases, with 5 bases left in between. CDR3 residues: CASGLVPTYEQYF. The CDR3 nucleotides read TGTGCTAGTGGTTTGGTACCTACCTACGAGCAGTACTTC.

The chain links TRBV29-1 to TRBJ1-2, with a possible D match to TRBD1 (6 bases). Trimming cost V 0 bases and J 2 bases, with 13 bases left between them. The CDR3 is made up of 15 amino acids. Germline lookup yields CDR1 SQVTM and CDR2 ANQGSEA. The CDR3 DNA reads as TGCAGCGTTGAAGATACCCCCACAGGGAACTATGGCTACACCTTC. It encodes CSVEDTPTGNYGYTF.